Listed below are T cell receptor beta chains from one sample, sequenced in a study of blood T cell repertoires in COVID-19. Only in-frame clones appear in the TCRdb table, and some are missing; sequencing was by immunoSEQ multiplex PCR. The data contain roughly 240,000 clones, roughly 86% of them singletons. The material sequenced was PBMCs or T cells enriched from blood (not recorded which). The receptor set was obtained from a woman in her 50s who had recovered from COVID-19. Each CDR3 is given with its conserved first and last residue. Fields, in order: CDR3 DNA, CDR3 protein, clone size, V gene, D gene, J gene. The D gene is left open where the match is weak. Only part of the rows carry a size: once, few, many, or a class if the clone is expanded.

DNA: TGTGCCAGCAGCTTATCGCTAGCGGAATACAATGAGCAGTTCTTC
CDR3: CASSLSLAEYNEQFF
size: .
V: TRBV7-9
D: TRBD2
J: TRBJ2-1

DNA: TGTGCCAGCAGTCCACAGACAGGGTTGCAGTTCTTC
CDR3: CASSPQTGLQFF
size: .
V: TRBV2
D: TRBD1
J: TRBJ2-1

DNA: TGTGCCAGCAGTTTGATCCCGGGGTATAGCAATCAGCCCCAGCATTTT
CDR3: CASSLIPGYSNQPQHF
size: .
V: TRBV28
D: .
J: TRBJ1-5

DNA: TGTGCCAGCAGCTTACGAGGCGGGGGGAACACCGGGGAGCTGTTTTTT
CDR3: CASSLRGGGNTGELFF
size: .
V: TRBV7-9
D: TRBD2
J: TRBJ2-2

DNA: TGTGCCTGGAGTGTAGTTCGGGATACGCAGTATTTT
CDR3: CAWSVVRDTQYF
size: .
V: TRBV30
D: .
J: TRBJ2-3

DNA: TGTGCCAGCTCACCCACACTGCACCAGGGGGCCTCTGAAGCTTTCTTT
CDR3: CASSPTLHQGASEAFF
size: .
V: TRBV18
D: TRBD1
J: TRBJ1-1

DNA: TGTGCCAGCGCCTGGGCCTATGGCTACACCTTC
CDR3: CASAWAYGYTF
size: .
V: TRBV7-9
D: .
J: TRBJ1-2

DNA: TGTGCCAGCAGCTTCCTCCCCGCGGGGACTAGCACAGATACGCAGTATTTT
CDR3: CASSFLPAGTSTDTQYF
size: .
V: TRBV7-2
D: .
J: TRBJ2-3

DNA: TGCGCCAGCAGCTTGGTAGCAGACGGGGAGACCCAGTACTTC
CDR3: CASSLVADGETQYF
size: .
V: TRBV5-1
D: .
J: TRBJ2-5

DNA: TGTGCCAGCAGTAGCGGGAGCACAGATACGCAGTATTTT
CDR3: CASSSGSTDTQYF
size: medium-sized
V: TRBV6-4
D: .
J: TRBJ2-3

DNA: TGTGCCAGCAGCTCAGAGCGGGAGGGCCTTCATACGCAGTATTTT
CDR3: CASSSEREGLHTQYF
size: .
V: TRBV11-3
D: TRBD2
J: TRBJ2-3

DNA: TGTGCCAGCAGTCCAGGGGGCGCTAACTATGGCTACACCTTC
CDR3: CASSPGGANYGYTF
size: once
V: TRBV27
D: TRBD1
J: TRBJ1-2

DNA: TGTGCCAGCAGCCAAGGGTGGAAAGGTCTAGCGTCCTCCGAGCAGTACTTC
CDR3: CASSQGWKGLASSEQYF
size: few
V: TRBV3-1/TRBV3-2
D: .
J: TRBJ2-7

DNA: TGTGCCAGCAGTTTTTCCCCCTCGGGGTTCCCTGGCTACACCTTC
CDR3: CASSFSPSGFPGYTF
size: .
V: TRBV27
D: .
J: TRBJ1-2

DNA: TGTGCCAGCAGCCACGCTACCCCAGGGCGTGGGTGGGCCAACGTCCTGACTTTC
CDR3: CASSHATPGRGWANVLTF
size: few
V: TRBV14
D: .
J: TRBJ2-6

DNA: TGTGCCAGCAGCGTAGTTCCCAGTACTAACTATGGCTACACCTTC
CDR3: CASSVVPSTNYGYTF
size: few
V: TRBV9
D: .
J: TRBJ1-2

DNA: TGCAGCGCCCAATGGGACAACGACCCGTCCTACGAGCAGTACTTC
CDR3: CSAQWDNDPSYEQYF
size: .
V: TRBV29-1
D: .
J: TRBJ2-7

DNA: TGTGCCAGCAGGAGACAGGGGGCGCACACTGAAGCTTTCTTT
CDR3: CASRRQGAHTEAFF
size: .
V: TRBV14
D: TRBD1
J: TRBJ1-1

DNA: TGTGCCAGCAGCTTAGGGGGACTAGGCTACGAGCAGTACTTC
CDR3: CASSLGGLGYEQYF
size: .
V: TRBV7-9
D: TRBD2
J: TRBJ2-7

DNA: TGTGCCAGCAGCCCCGGGACTAGCACCTACAATGAGCAGTTCTTC
CDR3: CASSPGTSTYNEQFF
size: .
V: TRBV9
D: TRBD2
J: TRBJ2-1

DNA: TGTGCCAGCTCAACCCTGGGGACAGGGGGCGTCGGGGGCTACACCTTC
CDR3: CASSTLGTGGVGGYTF
size: .
V: TRBV18
D: TRBD1
J: TRBJ1-2

DNA: TGCGCCAGCAGCCAACCCCTAGGTCGTCTCTTCGATCGGGGCTACACCTTC
CDR3: CASSQPLGRLFDRGYTF
size: .
V: TRBV4-1
D: .
J: TRBJ1-2

DNA: TGTGCCAGCAGTGGGGTCCACCCTTCGAGGTCCTACAATGAGCAGTTCTTC
CDR3: CASSGVHPSRSYNEQFF
size: .
V: TRBV25-1
D: .
J: TRBJ2-1

DNA: TGTGCCAGCAGTGAACAGGGTGGCACTGAAGCTTTCTTT
CDR3: CASSEQGGTEAFF
size: few
V: TRBV25-1
D: .
J: TRBJ1-1

DNA: TGCAACACCCATGGGGGGGGGAGCTACACCTTC
CDR3: CNTHGGGSYTF
size: few
V: TRBV20-1
D: .
J: TRBJ1-2

DNA: TGTGCCATCATTGGGGAGGAGACCCAGTACTTC
CDR3: CAIIGEETQYF
size: once
V: TRBV10-3
D: .
J: TRBJ2-5

DNA: TGTGCCAGCAGCCCCCGGTCTAGCGGGAAAAAACGGCAGTACTTC
CDR3: CASSPRSSGKKRQYF
size: .
V: TRBV7-2
D: TRBD2
J: TRBJ2-7